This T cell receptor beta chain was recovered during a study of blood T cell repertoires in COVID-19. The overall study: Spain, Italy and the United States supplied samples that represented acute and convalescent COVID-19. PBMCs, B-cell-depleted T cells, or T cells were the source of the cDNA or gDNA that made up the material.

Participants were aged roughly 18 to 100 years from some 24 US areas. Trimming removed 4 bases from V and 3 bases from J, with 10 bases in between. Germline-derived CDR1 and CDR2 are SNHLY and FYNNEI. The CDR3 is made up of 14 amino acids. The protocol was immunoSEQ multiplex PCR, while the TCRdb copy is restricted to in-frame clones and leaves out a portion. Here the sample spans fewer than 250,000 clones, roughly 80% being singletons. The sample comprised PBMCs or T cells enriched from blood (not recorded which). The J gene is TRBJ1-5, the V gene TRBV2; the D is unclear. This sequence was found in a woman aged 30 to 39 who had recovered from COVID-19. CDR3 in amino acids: CASSAYRDNQPQHF. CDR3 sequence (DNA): TGTGCCAGCAGTGCCTACCGGGACAATCAGCCCCAGCATTTT.